Described below is a single T cell receptor beta chain sequence and its context. The data are from a study of molecular identifiers for immune sequencing clone quantification. Background on the study: Replicate runs used RNA from about 19,000 or 110,000 naive CD8 cells, which was split five ways into aliquots, and four of those aliquots were then sequenced.

In the sort, naive CD8 T cells were defined as CD8+CD4-CCR7+CD45RA+. The bulk TCR libraries were made with methods described before and with listed TCR primers. Each CDR3 protein is one row after TCRdb ran MiXCR on the PCR reads. The table shows about half a million distinct CDR3 sequences, with over 20% occurring only once. V was cut by 2 bases and J by 6 bases, with 10 bases left in between. The CDR3 has 14 amino acids. Germline assignment: CDR1 LNHDA and CDR2 SQIVND (reference sequence). V usage is TRBV19 and J usage is TRBJ2-2; TRBD2 might be the D (5 bases). The receptor was derived from a human donor in good health. Some libraries in this study had Jurkat cell RNA spiked in. Sequenced input: naive CD8+ T cells from blood, with Jurkat cell RNA spiked in. The subset is: FACS-sorted CD8+CD4-CCR7+CD45RA+ naive T cells. CDR3 region: CASSILPGAGELFF. CDR3 nucleotides: TGTGCCAGTAGTATACTACCCGGGGCCGGGGAGCTGTTTTTT.